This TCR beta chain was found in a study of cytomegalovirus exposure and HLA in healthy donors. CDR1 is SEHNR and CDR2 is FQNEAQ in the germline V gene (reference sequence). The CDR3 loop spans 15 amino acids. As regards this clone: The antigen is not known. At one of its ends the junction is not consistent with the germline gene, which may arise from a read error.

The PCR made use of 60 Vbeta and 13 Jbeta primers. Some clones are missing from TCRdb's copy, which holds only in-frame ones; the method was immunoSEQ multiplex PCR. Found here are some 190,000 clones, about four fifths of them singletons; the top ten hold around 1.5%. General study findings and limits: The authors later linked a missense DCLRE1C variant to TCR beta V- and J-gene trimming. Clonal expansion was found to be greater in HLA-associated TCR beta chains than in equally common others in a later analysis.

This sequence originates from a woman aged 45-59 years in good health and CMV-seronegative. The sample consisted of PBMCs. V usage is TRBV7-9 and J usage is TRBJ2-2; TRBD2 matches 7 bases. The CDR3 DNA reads TGTTCCAGCAGCCCCTGGGGGGGTCGTACCGGGGAGCTGTTTTTT. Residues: CSSSPWGGRTGELFF. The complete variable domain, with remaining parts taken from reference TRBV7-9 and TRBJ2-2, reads DTGVSQNPRHKITKRGQNVTFRCDPISEHNRLYWYRQTLGQGPEFLTYFQNEAQLEKSRLLSDRFSAERPKGSFSTLEIQRTEQGDSAMYLCSSSPWGGRTGELFFGEGSRLTVL.